The rows below give T cell receptor beta chains drawn from one sample of a study of T cells in Graves' hyperthyroidism and ophthalmopathy. One entry per CDR3 protein results from TCRdb running MiXCR on the multiplex PCR reads. This repertoire shows more than 450,000 distinct CDR3 sequences, 12% to 15% found once; its top ten account for approximately 14%. The sample was blood. These receptors all come from a woman aged 40 to 50 with Graves' hyperthyroidism. CDR3s include the opening cysteine and the closing phenylalanine or tryptophan. Each record gives: V gene, clone size, D gene, J gene, CDR3 protein, CDR3 DNA. A D gene is named only where the DNA matches it firmly. Only part of the rows carry a size: once, few, many, or a class if the clone is expanded.

>TRBV12-3/TRBV12-4|many|NA|TRBJ1-1
CASSLGGSRNTEAFF
TGTGCCAGCAGTTTAGGCGGGAGTCGAAACACTGAAGCTTTCTTT
>TRBV28|few|TRBD2|TRBJ2-3
CATTSGRTQYF
TGTGCCACCACTAGCGGGAGGACGCAGTATTTT
>TRBV3-1|NA|NA|TRBJ2-1
CASSPPTRGEQFF
TGTGCCAGCAGCCCGCCCACCCGGGGCGAGCAGTTCTTC
>TRBV5-1|many|TRBD1|TRBJ2-2
CASSFLGQTTNTGELFF
TGCGCCAGCAGCTTCTTGGGACAGACAACGAACACCGGGGAGCTGTTTTTT
>TRBV12-3/TRBV12-4|few|TRBD2|TRBJ2-6
CASSRNSGDSGANVLTF
TGTGCCAGCAGTAGGAATAGCGGGGACTCTGGGGCCAACGTCCTGACTTTC
>TRBV27|many|NA|TRBJ1-1
CATYRGRGHTEAFF
TGTGCCACCTATCGGGGTCGGGGGCACACTGAAGCTTTCTTT
>TRBV10-3|many|TRBD1|TRBJ1-5
CATWTGADNQPQHF
TGTGCCACCTGGACAGGGGCCGACAATCAGCCCCAGCATTTT
>TRBV20-1|few|NA|TRBJ2-3
CSAEPPGAIDTQYF
TGCAGTGCCGAGCCCCCGGGGGCAATAGATACGCAGTATTTT
>TRBV5-1|many|TRBD2|TRBJ2-1
CASSLGSSGDNEQFF
TGCGCCAGCAGCTTGGGGTCTAGCGGTGACAATGAGCAGTTCTTC
>TRBV4-2|NA|TRBD2|TRBJ2-1
CASSQEETSKFEQFF
TGTGCCAGCAGCCAAGAAGAGACTAGCAAGTTTGAGCAGTTCTTC
>TRBV19|NA|NA|TRBJ2-1
CASSIDQIRPYNEQFF
TGTGCCAGTAGTATAGATCAGATAAGACCCTACAATGAGCAGTTCTTC
>TRBV3-1|many|TRBD1|TRBJ2-7
CASSQEIGQGVAEQYF
TGTGCCAGCAGCCAAGAGATCGGACAGGGGGTCGCCGAGCAGTACTTC
>TRBV27|few|TRBD2|TRBJ2-1
CASSLPGSGRAGNEQFF
TGTGCCAGCAGTCTTCCAGGGAGCGGGAGGGCCGGGAATGAGCAGTTCTTC
>TRBV4-2|many|NA|TRBJ2-7
CASSQDGTTRYEQYF
TGTGCCAGCAGCCAAGACGGGACCACTCGGTACGAGCAGTACTTC
>TRBV7-8|NA|NA|TRBJ1-3
CASRANTVSGNTIYF
TGTGCCAGCAGGGCTAACACCGTCTCTGGAAACACCATATATTTT
>TRBV5-1|many|NA|TRBJ2-1
CASSFALGGPSDEQFF
TGCGCCAGCAGCTTTGCTTTGGGAGGCCCCTCGGATGAGCAGTTCTTC
>TRBV15|few|TRBD2|TRBJ2-5
CATSRAGGPQETQYF
TGTGCCACCAGCAGAGCGGGAGGGCCACAAGAGACCCAGTACTTC
>TRBV18|NA|NA|TRBJ2-7
CASSPPMGVGQYF
TGTGCCAGCTCACCACCGATGGGGGTCGGGCAGTACTTC
>TRBV9|many|NA|TRBJ1-1
CASSVGQDHTEAFF
TGTGCCAGCAGCGTGGGGCAGGACCACACTGAAGCTTTCTTT
>TRBV9|NA|NA|TRBJ2-3
CASSVGPDTQYF
TGTGCCAGCAGCGTAGGTCCAGATACGCAGTATTTT
>TRBV27|few|NA|TRBJ2-1
CASSLEGSSYYEQFF
TGTGCCAGCAGTTTAGAGGGCAGCTCCTACTATGAGCAGTTCTTC
>TRBV28|NA|NA|TRBJ2-2
CASNSNTGELFF
TGTGCCAGCAATAGCAACACCGGGGAGCTGTTTTTT
>TRBV6-6|many|TRBD2|TRBJ2-5
CASSYSGLAGEVTQYF
TGTGCCAGCAGTTACTCGGGACTAGCGGGAGAGGTGACCCAGTACTTC
>TRBV28|many|NA|TRBJ1-1
CASSRATQHTEAFF
TGTGCCAGCAGTCGGGCAACTCAGCACACTGAAGCTTTCTTT
>TRBV20-1|few|NA|TRBJ1-2
CSARNRMNYGYTF
TGCAGTGCTAGAAACCGGATGAACTATGGCTACACCTTC
>TRBV20-1|NA|NA|TRBJ2-2
CSLGLGKNTGELFF
TGCAGCCTAGGGCTTGGGAAGAACACCGGGGAGCTGTTTTTT
>TRBV7-8|many|NA|TRBJ1-4
CASSPKRVVVREKLFF
TGTGCCAGCAGCCCAAAACGGGTAGTCGTGAGGGAAAAACTGTTTTTT
>TRBV2|many|NA|TRBJ2-3
CASLRAQDADTQYF
TGTGCCAGTCTCCGGGCACAGGATGCAGATACGCAGTATTTT
>TRBV2|many|TRBD2|TRBJ2-1
CASRLAIGNEQFF
TGTGCCAGCAGACTAGCGATCGGTAATGAGCAGTTCTTC
>TRBV9|NA|NA|TRBJ2-7
CASSEAPTPPCEQYF
TGTGCCAGCAGCGAAGCCCCGACACCGCCCTGCGAGCAGTACTTC
>TRBV10-3|many|NA|TRBJ1-2
CAIRRTVGDGYGYTF
TGTGCCATCAGGAGGACCGTGGGGGATGGTTATGGCTACACCTTC
>TRBV30|many|TRBD2|TRBJ2-1
CAWSVGSGSLDEQFF
TGTGCCTGGAGTGTAGGTAGCGGGAGTTTAGATGAGCAGTTCTTC
>TRBV9|many|TRBD2|TRBJ2-5
CASSEMGGALETQYF
TGTGCCAGCAGCGAAATGGGAGGGGCACTAGAGACCCAGTACTTC
>TRBV27|NA|NA|TRBJ2-7
CASSILGGKIHEQYF
TGTGCCAGCAGTATACTGGGGGGCAAAATCCACGAGCAGTACTTC
>TRBV3-1|few|TRBD1|TRBJ2-7
CASSLIPGQGYEQYF
TGTGCCAGCAGCCTAATTCCGGGACAGGGATACGAGCAGTACTTC
>TRBV5-8|many|TRBD2|TRBJ2-7
CASSLGLAGRSSSEQYF
TGTGCCAGCAGCTTGGGGTTAGCGGGAAGATCCTCATCCGAGCAGTACTTC
>TRBV27|many|NA|TRBJ1-4
CASSSSETWDEKLFF
TGTGCCAGCAGCTCCTCGGAGACATGGGATGAAAAACTGTTTTTT
>TRBV7-9|NA|TRBD2|TRBJ2-3
CASSLASGTSGSTDTQYF
TGTGCCAGCAGCTTAGCTTCCGGGACTAGCGGAAGCACAGATACGCAGTATTTT
>TRBV28|many|NA|TRBJ1-1
CASSGPNTEAFF
TGTGCCAGCAGTGGACCAAACACTGAAGCTTTCTTT
>TRBV4-1|few|NA|TRBJ2-1
CASSQDRGGQDEQFF
TGCGCCAGCAGCCAAGATCGCGGGGGACAGGATGAGCAGTTCTTC
>TRBV29-1|NA|TRBD2|TRBJ2-7
CSVGTSASSYEQYF
TGCAGCGTTGGGACTAGCGCAAGCTCCTACGAGCAGTACTTC
>TRBV2|many|NA|TRBJ2-1
CASIRAINEQFF
TGTGCCAGCATCCGCGCTATCAATGAGCAGTTCTTC
>TRBV27|NA|TRBD2|TRBJ2-1
CASRRTSGQYNEQFF
TGTGCCAGCCGGAGGACTAGCGGGCAATACAATGAGCAGTTCTTC
>TRBV30|many|NA|TRBJ1-2
CAWRMGDWNYGYTF
TGTGCCTGGAGAATGGGGGATTGGAACTATGGCTACACCTTC
>TRBV7-9|few|TRBD2|TRBJ2-1
CASSQPSGSGRSNEQFF
TGTGCCAGCAGCCAACCCTCTGGTAGCGGGAGGTCTAATGAGCAGTTCTTC
>TRBV7-2|once|NA|TRBJ2-7
CASSTTGTNHNEQYF
TGTGCCAGCAGCACAACCGGGACCAACCACAACGAGCAGTACTTC
>TRBV2|many|NA|TRBJ2-7
CASSVAASSYEQYF
TGTGCCAGCAGTGTGGCAGCGAGCTCCTACGAGCAGTACTTC
>TRBV7-9|NA|NA|TRBJ2-1
CASSSVPPHNEQFF
TGTGCCAGCTCGTCGGTTCCCCCCCACAATGAGCAGTTCTTC
>TRBV27|many|NA|TRBJ2-1
CASTSKGIEQFF
TGTGCCAGCACCTCAAAGGGGATCGAGCAGTTCTTC
>TRBV19|NA|TRBD2|TRBJ2-1
CASSIASGRALTYNEQFF
TGTGCCAGTAGTATAGCCAGCGGGAGGGCCCTAACTTACAATGAGCAGTTCTTC
>TRBV29-1|few|NA|TRBJ2-2
CSVGAGSSGELFF
TGCAGCGTTGGAGCAGGGTCGAGCGGGGAGCTGTTTTTT
>TRBV19|few|NA|TRBJ2-7
CASSIVPGSTQYF
TGTGCCAGTAGTATAGTCCCGGGGTCAACGCAGTACTTC